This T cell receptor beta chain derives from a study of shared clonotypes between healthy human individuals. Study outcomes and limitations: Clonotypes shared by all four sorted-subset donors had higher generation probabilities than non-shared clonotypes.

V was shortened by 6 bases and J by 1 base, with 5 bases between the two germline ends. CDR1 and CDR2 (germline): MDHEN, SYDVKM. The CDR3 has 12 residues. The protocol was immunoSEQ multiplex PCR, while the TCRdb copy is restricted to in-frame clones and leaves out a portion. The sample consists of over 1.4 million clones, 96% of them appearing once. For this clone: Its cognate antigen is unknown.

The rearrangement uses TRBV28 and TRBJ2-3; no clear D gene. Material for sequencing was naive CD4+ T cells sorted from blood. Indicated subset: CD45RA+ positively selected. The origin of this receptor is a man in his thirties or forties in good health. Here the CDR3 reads CASSRRTDTQYF. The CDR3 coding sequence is TGTGCCAGCAGCCGGCGCACAGATACGCAGTATTTT.